The sequence of this TCR beta chain was determined in a study of human T cells and chemical hapten exposure. Study observations and caveats: Sensitization with DPC brought no change to TCRs above 1 in 1000 in frequency.

This clonotype was found many times. Its antigen is as yet unknown. The V gene's germline CDR1 is SEHNR and CDR2 FQNEAQ (reference sequence). The junction had 6 bases not matched to a gene; V was cut back by 4 bases and J by 4 bases. This CDR3 has 15 amino acids. Time point reported: patch test 2, 6 weeks after DPC sensitization. Treatment indicated: therapeutic diphenylcyclopropenone sensitization with weekly scalp DPC. From whole blood left unfractionated, total RNA was extracted. TCRdb itself ran the RACE reads through MiXCR, one entry per CDR3 protein. In the table there are roughly 42,000 distinct CDR3 sequences, approximately 9.5% of which are singletons.

The receptor was derived from a woman younger than 45 with alopecia areata. Some clones in this sample may be carry-over from other donors' samples. This specimen consisted of whole blood, obtained in connection with sensitization to the hapten diphenylcyclopropenone (DPC). This rearrangement joins TRBV7-9 to TRBJ2-3; 9 bases are a match to TRBD1. CDR3 sequence: CASSSQGAGADTQYF. The CDR3 DNA follows: TGTGCCAGCAGCTCACAGGGGGCTGGCGCAGATACGCAGTATTTT.